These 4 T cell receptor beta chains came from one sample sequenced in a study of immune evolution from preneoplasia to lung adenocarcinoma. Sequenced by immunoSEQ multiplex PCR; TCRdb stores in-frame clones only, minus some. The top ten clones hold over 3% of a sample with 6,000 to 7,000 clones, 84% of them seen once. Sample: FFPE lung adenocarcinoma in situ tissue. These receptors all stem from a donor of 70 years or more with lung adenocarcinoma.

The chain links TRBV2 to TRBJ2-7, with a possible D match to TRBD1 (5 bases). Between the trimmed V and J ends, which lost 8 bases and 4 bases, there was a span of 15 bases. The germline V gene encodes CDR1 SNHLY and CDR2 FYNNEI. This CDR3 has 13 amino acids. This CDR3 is CASLRAARYEQYF. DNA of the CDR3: TGTGCCAGCCTCAGGGCGGCGAGGTACGAGCAGTACTTC.

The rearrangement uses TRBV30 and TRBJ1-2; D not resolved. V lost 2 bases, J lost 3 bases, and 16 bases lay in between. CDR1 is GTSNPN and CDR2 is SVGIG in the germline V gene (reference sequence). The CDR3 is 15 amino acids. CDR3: CAWSPLDSSDYGYTF. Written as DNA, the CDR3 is TGTGCCTGGAGTCCCCTTGACTCTTCCGACTATGGCTACACCTTC.

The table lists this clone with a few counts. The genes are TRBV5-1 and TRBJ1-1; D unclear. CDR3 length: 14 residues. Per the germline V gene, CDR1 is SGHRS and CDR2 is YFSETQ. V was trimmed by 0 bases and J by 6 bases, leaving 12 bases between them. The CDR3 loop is CASSLGKGGAEAFF. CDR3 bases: TGCGCCAGCAGCTTGGGAAAGGGAGGCGCTGAAGCTTTCTTT.

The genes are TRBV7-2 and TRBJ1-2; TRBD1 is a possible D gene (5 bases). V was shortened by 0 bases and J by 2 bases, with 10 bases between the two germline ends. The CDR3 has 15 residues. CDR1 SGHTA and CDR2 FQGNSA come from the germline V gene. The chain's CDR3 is CASSLAGGENYGYTF. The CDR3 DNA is TGTGCCAGCAGCTTAGCCGGAGGGGAAAACTATGGCTACACCTTC.